The clone carrying this TCR beta chain was seen a single time. The sample is drawn from a study of blood T cell repertoires in COVID-19. Study information: T cells, B-cell-depleted T cells, or PBMCs provided the cDNA or gDNA that served as material.

Sequencing was performed with immunoSEQ multiplex PCR; in TCRdb, only in-frame clones are kept and a portion is missing. The table records 45,000 to 55,000 clones, over 65% of them present only once. The sequenced sample consisted of peripheral blood. The origin of this receptor is a woman in her seventies with acute or convalescent COVID-19.

Here the CDR3 DNA reads TGCAGCGTTCGAGGTAGCGGGGACACGAACACCGGGGAGCTGTTTTTT. Its translation: CSVRGSGDTNTGELFF. The chain employs TRBV29-1 and TRBJ2-2; 8 nucleotides align to TRBD2. This CDR3 is 16 amino acids long. CDR1 is SQVTM and CDR2 is ANQGSEA in the germline V gene. The V segment lost 5 bases and the J segment 0 bases; nucleotides outside the gene matches: 8.